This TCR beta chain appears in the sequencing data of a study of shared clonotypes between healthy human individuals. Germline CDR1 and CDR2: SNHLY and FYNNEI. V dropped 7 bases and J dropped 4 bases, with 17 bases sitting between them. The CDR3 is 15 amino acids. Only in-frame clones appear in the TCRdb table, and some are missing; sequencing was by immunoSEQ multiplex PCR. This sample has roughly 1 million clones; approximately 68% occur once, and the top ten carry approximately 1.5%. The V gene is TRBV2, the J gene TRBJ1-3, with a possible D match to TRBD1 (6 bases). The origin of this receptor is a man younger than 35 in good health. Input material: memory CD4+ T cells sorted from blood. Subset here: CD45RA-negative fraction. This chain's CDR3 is CASKADSALGNTIYF. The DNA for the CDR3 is TGTGCCAGCAAAGCGGACAGCGCCCTCGGAAACACCATATATTTT.